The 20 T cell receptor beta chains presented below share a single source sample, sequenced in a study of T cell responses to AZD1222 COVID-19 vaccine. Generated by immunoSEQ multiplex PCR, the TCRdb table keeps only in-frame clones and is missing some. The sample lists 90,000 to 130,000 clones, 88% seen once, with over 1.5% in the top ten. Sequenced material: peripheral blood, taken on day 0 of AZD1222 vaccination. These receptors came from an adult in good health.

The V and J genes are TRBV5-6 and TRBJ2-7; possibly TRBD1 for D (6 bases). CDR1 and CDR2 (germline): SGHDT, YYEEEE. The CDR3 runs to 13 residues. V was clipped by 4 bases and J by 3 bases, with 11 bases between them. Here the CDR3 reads CASSPGHNYEQYF. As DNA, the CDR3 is TGTGCCAGCAGCCCGGGACATAACTACGAGCAGTACTTC.

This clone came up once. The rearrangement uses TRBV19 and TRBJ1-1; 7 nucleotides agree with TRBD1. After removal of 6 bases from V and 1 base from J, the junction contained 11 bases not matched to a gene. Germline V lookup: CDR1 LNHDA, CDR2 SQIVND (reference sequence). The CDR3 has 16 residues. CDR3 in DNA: TGTGCCAGTAGGATTTCTCCCGGGACAGCGAACACTGAAGCTTTCTTT. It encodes CASRISPGTANTEAFF.

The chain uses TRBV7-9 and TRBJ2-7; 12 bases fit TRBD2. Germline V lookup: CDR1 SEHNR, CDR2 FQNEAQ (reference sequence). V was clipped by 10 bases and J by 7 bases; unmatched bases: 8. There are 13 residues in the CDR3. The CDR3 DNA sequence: TGTGCCATGGGACTAGCGGGTTCGGAAGAGCAGTACTTC. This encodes CAMGLAGSEEQYF.

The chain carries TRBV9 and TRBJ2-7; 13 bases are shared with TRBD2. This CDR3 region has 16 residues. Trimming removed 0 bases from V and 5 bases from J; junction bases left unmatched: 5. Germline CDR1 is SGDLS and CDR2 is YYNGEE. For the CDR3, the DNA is TGTGCCAGCAGCGTAGGTCGGGGACTAGCGGGACACGAGCAGTACTTC. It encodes CASSVGRGLAGHEQYF.

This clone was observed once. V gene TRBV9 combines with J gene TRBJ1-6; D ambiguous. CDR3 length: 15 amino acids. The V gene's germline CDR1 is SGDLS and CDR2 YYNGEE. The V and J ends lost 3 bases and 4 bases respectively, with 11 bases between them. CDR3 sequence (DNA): TGTGCCAGCAGCGGCACCGGGAATTATAATTCACCCCTCCACTTT. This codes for CASSGTGNYNSPLHF.

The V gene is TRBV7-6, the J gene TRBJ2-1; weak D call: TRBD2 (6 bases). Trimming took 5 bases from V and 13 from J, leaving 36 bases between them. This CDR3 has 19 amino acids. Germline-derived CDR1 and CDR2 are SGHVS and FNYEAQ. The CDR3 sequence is CASSQTPLEGDSSRTEQFF. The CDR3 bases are TGTGCCAGCAGCCAGACTCCTTTGGAGGGAGACTCCTCGCGCACGGAACAGTTCTTC.

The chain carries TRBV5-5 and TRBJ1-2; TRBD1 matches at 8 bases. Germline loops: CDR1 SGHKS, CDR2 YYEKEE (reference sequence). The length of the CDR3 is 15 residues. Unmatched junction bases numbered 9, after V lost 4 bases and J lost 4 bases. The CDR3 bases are TGTGCCAGCAGCAGCCGGGAACAGGGGGTCTATGGCTACACCTTC. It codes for CASSSREQGVYGYTF. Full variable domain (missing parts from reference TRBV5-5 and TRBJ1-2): DAGVTQSPTHLIKTRGQQVTLRCSPISGHKSVSWYQQVLGQGPQFIFQYYEKEERGRGNFPDRFSARQFPNYSSELNVNALLLGDSALYLCASSSREQGVYGYTFGSGTRLTVV.

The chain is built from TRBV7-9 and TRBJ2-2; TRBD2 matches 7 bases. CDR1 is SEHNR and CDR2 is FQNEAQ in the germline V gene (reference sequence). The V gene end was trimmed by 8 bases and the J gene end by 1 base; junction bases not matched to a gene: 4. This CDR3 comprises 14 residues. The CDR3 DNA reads TGTGCCAGCTGGGGCGGGGGGAACACCGGGGAGCTGTTTTTT. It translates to CASWGGGNTGELFF.

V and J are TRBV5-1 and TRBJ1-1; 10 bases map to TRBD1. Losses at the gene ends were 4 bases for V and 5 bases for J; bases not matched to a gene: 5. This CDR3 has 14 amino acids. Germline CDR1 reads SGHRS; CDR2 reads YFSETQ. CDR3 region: CASSPGQGKTEAFF. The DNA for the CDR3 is TGCGCCAGCAGCCCGGGACAGGGGAAGACTGAAGCTTTCTTT.

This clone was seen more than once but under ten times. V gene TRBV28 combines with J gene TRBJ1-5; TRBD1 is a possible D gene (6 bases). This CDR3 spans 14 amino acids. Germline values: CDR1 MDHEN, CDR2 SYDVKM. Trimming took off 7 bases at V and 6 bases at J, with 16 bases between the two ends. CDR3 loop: CASKPWQGTQPQHF. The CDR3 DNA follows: TGTGCCAGCAAGCCCTGGCAGGGGACTCAGCCCCAGCATTTT.

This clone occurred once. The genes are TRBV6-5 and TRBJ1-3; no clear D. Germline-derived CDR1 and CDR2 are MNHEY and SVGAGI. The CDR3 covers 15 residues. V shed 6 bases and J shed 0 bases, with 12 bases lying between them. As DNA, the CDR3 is TGTGCCAGCAGGATGGGGAGCTTCTCTGGAAACACCATATATTTT. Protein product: CASRMGSFSGNTIYF.

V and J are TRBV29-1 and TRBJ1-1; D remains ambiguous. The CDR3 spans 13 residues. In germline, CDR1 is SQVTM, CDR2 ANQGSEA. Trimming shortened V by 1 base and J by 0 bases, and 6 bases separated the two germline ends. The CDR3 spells CSVEGLLNTEAFF. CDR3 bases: TGCAGCGTTGAAGGTCTTCTGAACACTGAAGCTTTCTTT.

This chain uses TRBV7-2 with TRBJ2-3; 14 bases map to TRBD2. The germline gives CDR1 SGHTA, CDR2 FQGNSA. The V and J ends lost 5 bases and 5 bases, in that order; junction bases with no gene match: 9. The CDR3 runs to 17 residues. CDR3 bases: TGTGCCAGCAGCCCCCCGGGACTAGCGGGAGCGGGAGATACGCAGTATTTT. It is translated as CASSPPGLAGAGDTQYF.

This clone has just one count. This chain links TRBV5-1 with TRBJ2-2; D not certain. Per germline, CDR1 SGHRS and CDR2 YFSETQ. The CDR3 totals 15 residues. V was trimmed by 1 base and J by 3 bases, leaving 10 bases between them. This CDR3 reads CASSLIRVDTGELFF. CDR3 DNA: TGCGCCAGCAGCTTGATTAGGGTTGACACCGGGGAGCTGTTTTTT.

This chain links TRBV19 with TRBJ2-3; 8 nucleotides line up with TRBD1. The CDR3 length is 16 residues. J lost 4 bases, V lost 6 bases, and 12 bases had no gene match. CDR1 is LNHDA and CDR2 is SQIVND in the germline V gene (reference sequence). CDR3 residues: CASSGPGTGHADTQYF. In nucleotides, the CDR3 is TGTGCCAGTAGCGGCCCCGGGACAGGCCACGCAGATACGCAGTATTTT.

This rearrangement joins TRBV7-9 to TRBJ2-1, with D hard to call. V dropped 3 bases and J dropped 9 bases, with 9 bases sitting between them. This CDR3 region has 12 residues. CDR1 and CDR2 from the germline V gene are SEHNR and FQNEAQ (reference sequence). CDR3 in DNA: TGTGCCAGCAGCTTGGCGGTGGTTGAGCAGTTCTTC. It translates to CASSLAVVEQFF. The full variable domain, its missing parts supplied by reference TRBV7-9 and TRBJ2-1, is DTGVSQNPRHKITKRGQNVTFRCDPISEHNRLYWYRQTLGQGPEFLTYFQNEAQLEKSRLLSDRFSAERPKGSFSTLEIQRTEQGDSAMYLCASSLAVVEQFFGPGTRLTVL.

In DNA form, the CDR3 reads TGCGCCAGCAGCTTGGTTAGCGAAGAGACCCAGTACTTC. It yields the protein CASSLVSEETQYF. The rearrangement joins TRBV5-1 to TRBJ2-5; TRBD2 might be the D (5 bases). V lost 0 bases and J lost 3, with 6 bases in between. The CDR3 runs to 13 residues. In germline, CDR1 is SGHRS, CDR2 YFSETQ.

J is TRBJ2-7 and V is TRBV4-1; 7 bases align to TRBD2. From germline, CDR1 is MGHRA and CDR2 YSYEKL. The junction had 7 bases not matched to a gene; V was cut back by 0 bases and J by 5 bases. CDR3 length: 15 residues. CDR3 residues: CASSQEPRGTDEQYF. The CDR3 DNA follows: TGCGCCAGCAGCCAAGAACCGCGGGGGACCGACGAGCAGTACTTC.

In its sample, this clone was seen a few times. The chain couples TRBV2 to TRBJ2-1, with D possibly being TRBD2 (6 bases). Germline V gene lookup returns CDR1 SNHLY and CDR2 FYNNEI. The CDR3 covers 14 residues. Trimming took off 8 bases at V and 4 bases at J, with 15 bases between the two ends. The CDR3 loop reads CASGEASRYNEQFF. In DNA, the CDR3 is TGTGCCAGCGGGGAGGCTAGCCGGTACAATGAGCAGTTCTTC.

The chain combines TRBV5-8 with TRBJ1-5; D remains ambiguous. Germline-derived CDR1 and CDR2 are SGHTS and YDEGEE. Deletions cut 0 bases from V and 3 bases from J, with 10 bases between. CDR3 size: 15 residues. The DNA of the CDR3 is TGTGCCAGCAGCTTGGGGGCAGGCCCCAATCAGCCCCAGCATTTT. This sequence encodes CASSLGAGPNQPQHF.